This entry describes one TCR beta chain. The antigen this receptor binds is unknown. No much larger clonotype is one base removed from it; base qualities were not supplied. V is shortened by 3 bases, J by 0 bases, and the region joining them spans 18 bases. Including cysteine and phenylalanine, the CDR3 has 16 amino acids. Kept here is only the CDR3 DNA, which spans 48 bases and is read in frame from base 1. CDR1 is given as DFQATT and CDR2 as SNEGSKA, both from the germline V gene (reference sequence). Cells that were CD4+CD25+CD127-/low were isolated as Tregs. Tregs, naive and memory CD4+ T cells from tumor, blood and ipsilateral draining lymph nodes of about five breast cancer patients underwent full-length TCR alpha and beta sequencing. Tumor tissue, along with lymph nodes from ipsilateral axillary dissection, was perfused with PBS, minced, and then digested using collagenase I and hyaluronidase. FACS confirmed that the sorted cell populations were more than 90% pure.

This specimen belongs to a study (dated by TCRdb to between 2014 and 2017). For the study in its entirety: The study set out to test whether tumor-infiltrating Tregs in breast cancer get recruited from blood Tregs or are instead converted in situ from other CD4+ T cell subsets.

Paper-wide results and their limitations: The TCR gene usage of tumor memory CD4+ T cells clustered together with blood and lymph node memory CD4+ cells and with lymph node naive CD4+ cells. The greatest overlap of tumor-infiltrating Treg TCR alpha and beta sequences was with tumor naive CD4+ T cells, followed next by blood naive CD4+ T cells. The validation in the larger cohort was limited to a single TCR beta V-J rearrangement instead of whole repertoires.

Amplification of full-length TCR variable regions was done by 5' RACE PCR using constant-region reverse primers, and this step was followed by semi-nested PCR with Nested Universal Primer A. The ReliaPrep RNA Cell Miniprep System was used to extract total RNA, which was then reverse transcribed into 5'RACE-ready cDNA with the SMARTer RACE 5'/3' Kit. Multiplex adaptors were used to barcode the full-length TCR alpha and beta libraries, which were then sequenced on an Illumina MiSeq. As for how the authors treated the data: For each of nine subset-tissue groups, sequencing data from the five patients were combined, and the groups were compared by unsupervised clustering of TCR gene usage. The Morisita-Horn index was used to calculate repertoire similarity, with shared sequences weighted by how much each contributed to each repertoire. TCRdb handled the public reads itself, with Q25 trimming in fastp and clone calling in MiXCR, and kept productive beta chains. Rows matching on CDR3 protein sequence are summarized as one entry with the most common DNA and genes. TCRdb assigned the V and J calls; the authors' analysis was not used. The sample table holds approximately 7,000 distinct CDR3 sequences, of which around 72% were seen once. Of the sample, roughly 4.8% falls within the top ten clones.

This clonotype was obtained from a female donor with breast cancer. The chain employs TRBV20-1 and TRBJ2-7; possibly the D gene is TRBD2, per 6 matching bases. The sequenced sample consisted of tumor-infiltrating Tregs sorted from the breast tumor. The DNA is as follows: TGCAGTGCTAGCGCCCTTACTAACGGGAGCTCCTACGAGCAGTACTTC. This codes for CSASALTNGSSYEQYF.